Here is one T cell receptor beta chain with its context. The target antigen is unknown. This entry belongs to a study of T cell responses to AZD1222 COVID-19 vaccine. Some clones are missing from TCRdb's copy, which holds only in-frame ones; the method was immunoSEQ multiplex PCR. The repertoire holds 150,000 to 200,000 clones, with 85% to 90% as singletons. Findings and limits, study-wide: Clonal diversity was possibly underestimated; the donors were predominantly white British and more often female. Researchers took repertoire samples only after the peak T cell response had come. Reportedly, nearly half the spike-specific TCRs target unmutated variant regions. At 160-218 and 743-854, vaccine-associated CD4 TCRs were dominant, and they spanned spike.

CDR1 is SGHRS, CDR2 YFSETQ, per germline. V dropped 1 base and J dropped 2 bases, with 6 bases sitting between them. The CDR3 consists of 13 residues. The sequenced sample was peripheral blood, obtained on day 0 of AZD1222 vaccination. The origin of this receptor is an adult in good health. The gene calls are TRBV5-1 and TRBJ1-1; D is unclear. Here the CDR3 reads CASSLNRNTEAFF. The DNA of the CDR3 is TGCGCCAGCAGCTTGAATCGTAACACTGAAGCTTTCTTT.